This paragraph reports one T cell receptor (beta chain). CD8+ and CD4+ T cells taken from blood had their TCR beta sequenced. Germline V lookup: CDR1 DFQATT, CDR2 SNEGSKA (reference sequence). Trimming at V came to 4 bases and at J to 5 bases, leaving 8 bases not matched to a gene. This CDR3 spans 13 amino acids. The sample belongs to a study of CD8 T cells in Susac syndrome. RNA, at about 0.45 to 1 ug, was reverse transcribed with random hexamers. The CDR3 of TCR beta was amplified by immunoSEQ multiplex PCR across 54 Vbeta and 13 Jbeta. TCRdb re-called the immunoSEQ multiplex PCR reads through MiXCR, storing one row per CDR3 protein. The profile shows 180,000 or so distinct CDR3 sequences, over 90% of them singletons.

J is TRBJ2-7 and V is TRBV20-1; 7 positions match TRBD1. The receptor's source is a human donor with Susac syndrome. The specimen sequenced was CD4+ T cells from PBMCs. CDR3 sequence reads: CSAKGASRDEQYF. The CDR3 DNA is TGCAGTGCTAAGGGGGCTAGTCGGGACGAGCAGTACTTC.